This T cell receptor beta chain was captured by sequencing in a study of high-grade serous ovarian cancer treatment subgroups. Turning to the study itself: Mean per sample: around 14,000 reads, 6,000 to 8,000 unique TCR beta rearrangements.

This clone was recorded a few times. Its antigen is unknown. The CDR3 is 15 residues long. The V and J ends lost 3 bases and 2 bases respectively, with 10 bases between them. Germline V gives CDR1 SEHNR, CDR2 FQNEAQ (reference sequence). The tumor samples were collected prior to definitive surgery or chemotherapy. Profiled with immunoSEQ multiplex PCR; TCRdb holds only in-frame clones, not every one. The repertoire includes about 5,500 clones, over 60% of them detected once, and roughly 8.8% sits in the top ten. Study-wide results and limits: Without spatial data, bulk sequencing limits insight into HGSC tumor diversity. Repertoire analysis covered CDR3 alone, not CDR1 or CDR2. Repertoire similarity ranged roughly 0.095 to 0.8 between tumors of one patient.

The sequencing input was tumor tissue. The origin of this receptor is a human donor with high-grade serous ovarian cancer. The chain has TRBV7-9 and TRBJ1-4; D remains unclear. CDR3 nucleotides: TGTGCCAGCAGCTTGTGGGATTGGACTAATGAAAAACTGTTTTTT. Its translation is CASSLWDWTNEKLFF.